The entry below gives a single T cell receptor beta chain sequence along with its context. Its antigen remains unidentified. Its ends do not fully match the called genes, so a read error is possible. TCR alpha and beta CDR3 regions were amplified with the iRepertoire nested amplicon-rescue multiplex PCR (arm-PCR) platform from RNA. The input for one-step reverse transcription and amplification was about 95-450 ng of tissue mRNA or PBMC total RNA. Following bead purification, Illumina adapters were added by a secondary multiplex PCR, and libraries between 200 and 400 bp were gel-purified. Internal 6-nucleotide barcodes were carried by the libraries and were used for demultiplexing. Sequencing of the libraries was done on an Illumina MiSeq using 2x220 or 2x250 nucleotide paired-end reads. Processing in the source paper ran as follows. Paired reads were merged using FLASH 1.2.11 and were aligned to the GRCh37 human genome using BWA-MEM, after which TRA and TRB reads were extracted. An IMGT-derived reference of cassette sequences and CDR3 motifs, with pseudogenes included, was used for V and J assignment. Reads were translated in three frames, and productive CDR3s were defined as those with a C...FGXG motif and no stop codons. Unique combinations of V-J cassette pair and CDR3 amino acid sequence were defined as clonotypes. Reads were filtered by Hamming distance, thresholded by each sample's sequence error rate in mapped regions. TCRdb trimmed the raw reads at Q25, called clones with MiXCR and kept productive beta chains. Records with the same CDR3 protein are collapsed into one entry carrying the most frequent genes and DNA. The V and J calls, along with clone size, are taken from TCRdb and not from the paper's own processing. The sample includes about 410,000 distinct CDR3 sequences, with 41% observed a single time. 9.5% to 15% of the sample lies in the top ten.

These data are taken from a study of glioma-infiltrating T cells (dated by TCRdb to the mid-2010s). Concerning the study at large: Low-grade gliomas were represented by WHO grade II oligodendrogliomas or astrocytomas, and glioblastomas were represented by WHO grade IV tumors that were sampled at initial rather than recurrent diagnosis. Before surgery, glioma patients were given dexamethasone for six or fewer days. The sequencing target for blood libraries was roughly 4- to 11-fold coverage of about a million peripheral T cells. The study sequenced TCR alpha- and beta-chain repertoires from glioma tissue, from non-neoplastic brain tissue and from matched peripheral blood mononuclear cells. To measure how far tissue and blood T-cell populations diverged, each tissue-infiltrating repertoire was compared against the peripheral blood repertoire of the same patient. Three low-grade glioma patients, seven to nine primary glioblastoma patients, and three non-glioma patients who contributed non-neoplastic brain tissue made up the paired cohort.

Measured from the cysteine to the phenylalanine, the CDR3 is 14 residues long. Of the read, only the CDR3 DNA is kept; its 42 bases are in frame from base 1. The CDR1 and CDR2 encoded by the germline V gene are SGHTS and YDEGEE. Here is what the overall study found, with its caveats: Only a very small number of CDR3 sequences turned up in both tissue and blood, a result put down to high CDR3 diversity combined with limited sampling. Patients with low tissue-blood divergence were marked by a signature set of shared blood CDR3 motifs, and that set was depleted in highly divergent patients. VJ-independent divergence between tissue and blood was below expectation in non-neoplastic patients but above expectation in all gliomas, especially low-grade gliomas. Small numbers underpinned the group comparisons: about eight glioblastoma patients, three low-grade glioma patients and three non-neoplastic patients.

Surgical brain or tumor specimens were cryofrozen in liquid nitrogen immediately after resection, and peripheral blood cells were collected concurrently. This clonotype was sampled from a human donor with low-grade glioma or glioblastoma, undergoing nonglioma brain surgery, or in good health (not recorded which). Sequencing was performed on glioma tissue, nonneoplastic brain tissue, or PBMCs (not recorded which). This chain is built from TRBV5-8 and TRBJ2-3; TRBD2 could be the D gene, as 5 bases match. The sequenced DNA: TGCGCCAGCAGCTCATGGGGAGGCACAGATACGCAGTATTTT. Translated, it reads CASSSWGGTDTQYF.